The text below deals with one TCR beta chain. This record belongs to a study of blood T cell repertoires in COVID-19. About the research overall: Sites across the United States, Italy and Spain contributed samples from acute and convalescent COVID-19. PBMCs, B-cell-depleted T cells, or T cells were the source of the cDNA or gDNA that made up the material.

Under the authors' procedure: Counts of nucleated cells, estimated from reference gene primer amplification, were obtained. Method: immunoSEQ multiplex PCR; TCRdb's copy keeps in-frame clones and lacks some. D and trimming were read from the DNA, whereas the V and J calls and clone size are those reported in that table. The sample contains 55,000 to 70,000 clones, roughly 80% of which appear only once. There are 14 residues in the CDR3. Trimming took 3 bases from V and 7 from J, leaving 10 bases between them. Looked up from germline, CDR1 is MDHEN and CDR2 is SYDVKM. The specimen was peripheral blood. The rearrangement uses TRBV28 and TRBJ1-6; D possibly corresponds to TRBD1 (6 bases). This receptor was taken from a man aged 55 to 70 with acute or convalescent COVID-19. CDR3 nucleotide sequence: TGTGCCAGCAGTTTGGCAGGGGAGAATTCACCCCTCCACTTT. Its protein product is CASSLAGENSPLHF.